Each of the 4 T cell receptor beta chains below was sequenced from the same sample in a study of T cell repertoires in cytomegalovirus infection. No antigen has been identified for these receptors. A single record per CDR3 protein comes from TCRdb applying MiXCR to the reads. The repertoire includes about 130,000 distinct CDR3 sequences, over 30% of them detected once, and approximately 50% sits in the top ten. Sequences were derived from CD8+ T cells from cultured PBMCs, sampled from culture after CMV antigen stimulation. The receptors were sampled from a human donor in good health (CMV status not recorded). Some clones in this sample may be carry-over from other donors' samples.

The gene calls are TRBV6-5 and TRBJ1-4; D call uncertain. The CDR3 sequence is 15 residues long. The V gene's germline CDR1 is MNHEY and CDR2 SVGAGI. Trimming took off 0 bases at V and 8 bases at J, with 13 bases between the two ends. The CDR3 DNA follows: TGTGCCAGCAGTTACTCTAGCAGTTGGAGAGAAAAACTGTTTTTT. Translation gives CASSYSSSWREKLFF.

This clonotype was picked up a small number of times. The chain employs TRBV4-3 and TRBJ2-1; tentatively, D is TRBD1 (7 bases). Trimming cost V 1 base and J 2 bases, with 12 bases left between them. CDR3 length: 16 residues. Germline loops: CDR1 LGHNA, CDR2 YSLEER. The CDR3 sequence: CASSQGQGGTYNEQFF. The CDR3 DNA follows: TGCGCCAGCAGCCAAGGTCAGGGGGGAACCTACAATGAGCAGTTCTTC.

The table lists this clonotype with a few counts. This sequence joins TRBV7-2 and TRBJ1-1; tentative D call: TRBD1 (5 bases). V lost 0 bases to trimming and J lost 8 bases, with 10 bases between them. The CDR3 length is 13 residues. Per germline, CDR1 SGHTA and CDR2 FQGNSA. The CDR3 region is CASSLAPGREAFF. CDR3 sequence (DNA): TGTGCCAGCAGCTTAGCGCCGGGACGGGAAGCTTTCTTT.

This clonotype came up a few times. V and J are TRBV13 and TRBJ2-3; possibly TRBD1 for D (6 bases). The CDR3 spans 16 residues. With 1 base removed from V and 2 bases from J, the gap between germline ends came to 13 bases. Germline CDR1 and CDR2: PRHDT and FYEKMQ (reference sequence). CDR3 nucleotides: TGTGCCAGCAGCTTAGAACAGGGAATCAACACAGATACGCAGTATTTT. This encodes CASSLEQGINTDTQYF.